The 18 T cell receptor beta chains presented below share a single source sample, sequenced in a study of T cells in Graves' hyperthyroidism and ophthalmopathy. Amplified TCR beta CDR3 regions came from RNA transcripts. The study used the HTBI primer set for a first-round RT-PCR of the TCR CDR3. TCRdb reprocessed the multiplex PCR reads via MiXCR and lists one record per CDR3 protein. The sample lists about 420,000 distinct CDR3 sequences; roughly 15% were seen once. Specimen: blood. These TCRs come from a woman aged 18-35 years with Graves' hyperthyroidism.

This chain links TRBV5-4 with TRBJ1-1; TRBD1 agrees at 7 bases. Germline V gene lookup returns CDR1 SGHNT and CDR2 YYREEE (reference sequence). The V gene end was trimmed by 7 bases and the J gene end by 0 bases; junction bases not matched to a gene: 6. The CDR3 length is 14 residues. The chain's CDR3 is CASGADRMNTEAFF. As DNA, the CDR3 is TGTGCCAGCGGGGCGGACAGGATGAACACTGAAGCTTTCTTT.

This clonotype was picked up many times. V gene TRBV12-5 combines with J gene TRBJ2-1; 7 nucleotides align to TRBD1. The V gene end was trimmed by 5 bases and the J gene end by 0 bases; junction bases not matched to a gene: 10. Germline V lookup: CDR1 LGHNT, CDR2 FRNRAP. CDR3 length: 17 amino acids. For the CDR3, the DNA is TGTGCTAGTGGTCCCATATCAGGGGGTAGCTCCTACAATGAGCAGTTCTTC. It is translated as CASGPISGGSSYNEQFF. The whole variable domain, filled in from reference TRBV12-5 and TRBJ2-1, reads DARVTQTPRHKVTEMGQEVTMRCQPILGHNTVFWYRQTMMQGLELLAYFRNRAPLDDSGMPKDRFSAEMPDATLATLKIQPSEPRDSAVYFCASGPISGGSSYNEQFFGPGTRLTVL.

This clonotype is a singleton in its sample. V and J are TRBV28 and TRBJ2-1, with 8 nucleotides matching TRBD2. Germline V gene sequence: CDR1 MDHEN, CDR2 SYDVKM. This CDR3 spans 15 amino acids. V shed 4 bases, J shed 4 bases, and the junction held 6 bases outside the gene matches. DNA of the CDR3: TGTGCCAGCAGTTGGGGCGGGGGGTTATACAATGAGCAGTTCTTC. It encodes CASSWGGGLYNEQFF.

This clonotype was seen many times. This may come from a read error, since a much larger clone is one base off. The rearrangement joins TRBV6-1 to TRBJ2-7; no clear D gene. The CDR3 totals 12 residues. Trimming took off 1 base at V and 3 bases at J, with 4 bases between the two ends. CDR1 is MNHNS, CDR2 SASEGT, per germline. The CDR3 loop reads CASSEGDYEQYF. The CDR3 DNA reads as TGTGCCAGCAGTGAAGGGGACTACGAGCAGTACTTC.

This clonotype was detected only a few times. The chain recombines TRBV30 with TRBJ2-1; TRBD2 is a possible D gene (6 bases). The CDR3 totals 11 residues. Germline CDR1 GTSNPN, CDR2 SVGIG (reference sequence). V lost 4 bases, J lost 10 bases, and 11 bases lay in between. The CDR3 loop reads CAWTRTIEQFF. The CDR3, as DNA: TGTGCCTGGACGAGGACTATCGAGCAGTTCTTC.

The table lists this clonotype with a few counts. In DNA, the CDR3 is TGCAGCGTTGAAGGGGGACTAGCGGCTTTCTCCTACAATGAGCAGTTCTTC. Its protein product is CSVEGGLAAFSYNEQFF. J is TRBJ2-1 and V is TRBV29-1, with TRBD2 identical over 11 bases. This CDR3 has 17 residues. J gave up 0 bases and V 1 base, and 5 bases lay outside the gene matches. CDR1 is SQVTM, CDR2 ANQGSEA, per germline.

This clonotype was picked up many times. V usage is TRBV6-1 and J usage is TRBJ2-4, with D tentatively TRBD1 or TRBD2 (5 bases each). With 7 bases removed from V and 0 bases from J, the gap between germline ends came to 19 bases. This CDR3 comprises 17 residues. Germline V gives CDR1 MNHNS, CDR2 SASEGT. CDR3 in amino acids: CASTPRGAVLAKNIQYF. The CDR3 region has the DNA TGTGCCAGCACCCCGCGAGGGGCCGTCTTAGCCAAAAACATTCAGTACTTC.

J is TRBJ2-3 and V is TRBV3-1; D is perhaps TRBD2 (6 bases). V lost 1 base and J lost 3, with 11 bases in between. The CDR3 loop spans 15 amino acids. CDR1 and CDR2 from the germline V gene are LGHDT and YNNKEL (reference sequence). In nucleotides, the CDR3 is TGTGCCAGCAGCCAAGCTAGGGACTTAACAGATACGCAGTATTTT. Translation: CASSQARDLTDTQYF.

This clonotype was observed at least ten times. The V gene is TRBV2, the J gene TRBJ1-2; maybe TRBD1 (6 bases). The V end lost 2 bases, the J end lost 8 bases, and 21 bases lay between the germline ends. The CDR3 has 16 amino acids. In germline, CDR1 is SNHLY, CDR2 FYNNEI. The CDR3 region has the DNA TGTGCCAGCAGTGAATCGGGCAGGGGTACGCCGGGCGGCTACACCTTC. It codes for CASSESGRGTPGGYTF.

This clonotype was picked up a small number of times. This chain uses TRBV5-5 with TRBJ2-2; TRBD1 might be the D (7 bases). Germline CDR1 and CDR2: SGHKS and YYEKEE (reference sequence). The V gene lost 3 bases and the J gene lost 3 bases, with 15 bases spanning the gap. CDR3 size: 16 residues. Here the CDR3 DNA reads TGTGCCAGCAGCTCTGGCAGGGGGGCTGACACCGGGGAGCTGTTTTTT. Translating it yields CASSSGRGADTGELFF.

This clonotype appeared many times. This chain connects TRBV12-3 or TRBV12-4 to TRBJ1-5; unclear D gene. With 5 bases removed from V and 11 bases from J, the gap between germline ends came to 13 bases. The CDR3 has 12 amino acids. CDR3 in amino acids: CASSIAARAQHF. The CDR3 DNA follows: TGTGCCAGCAGTATTGCCGCAAGGGCCCAGCATTTT.

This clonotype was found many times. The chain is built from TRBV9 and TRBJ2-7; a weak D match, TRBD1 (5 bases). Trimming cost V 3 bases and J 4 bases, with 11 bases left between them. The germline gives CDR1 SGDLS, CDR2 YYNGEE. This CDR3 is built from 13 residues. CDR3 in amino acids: CASSAPGNYEQYF. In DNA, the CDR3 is TGTGCCAGCAGCGCCCCAGGGAATTACGAGCAGTACTTC.

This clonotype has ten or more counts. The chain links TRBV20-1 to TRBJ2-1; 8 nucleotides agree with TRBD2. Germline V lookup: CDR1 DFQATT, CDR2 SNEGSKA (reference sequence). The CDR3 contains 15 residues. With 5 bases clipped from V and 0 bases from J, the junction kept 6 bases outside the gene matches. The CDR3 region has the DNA TGCAGTGCTTCGAGCGGGACTAGCTCCTACAATGAGCAGTTCTTC. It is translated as CSASSGTSSYNEQFF.

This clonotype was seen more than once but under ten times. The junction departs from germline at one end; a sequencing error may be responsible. The CDR3 nucleotides read TGTGCCAGCGGCTTGGCTAGCTCCACAGATACGCAGTATTTT. Encoded protein: CASGLASSTDTQYF. This chain uses TRBV5-5 with TRBJ2-3, with D perhaps TRBD2 (5 bases). CDR1 is SGHKS, CDR2 YYEKEE, per germline (reference sequence). This CDR3 has 14 amino acids.

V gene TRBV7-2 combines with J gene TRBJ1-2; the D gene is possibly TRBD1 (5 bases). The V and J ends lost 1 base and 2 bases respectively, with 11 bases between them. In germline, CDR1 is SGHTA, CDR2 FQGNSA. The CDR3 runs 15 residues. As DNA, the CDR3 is TGTGCCAGCAGCTTAGTGAAAGGGGCCAACTATGGCTACACCTTC. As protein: CASSLVKGANYGYTF.

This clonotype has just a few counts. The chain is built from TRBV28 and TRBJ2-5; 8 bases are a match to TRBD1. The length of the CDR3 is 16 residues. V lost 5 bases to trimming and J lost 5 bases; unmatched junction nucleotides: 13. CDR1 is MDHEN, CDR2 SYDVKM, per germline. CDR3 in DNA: TGTGCCAGCAGTATCCGACAGGGGTTTGTTTTGGAGACCCAGTACTTC. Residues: CASSIRQGFVLETQYF.

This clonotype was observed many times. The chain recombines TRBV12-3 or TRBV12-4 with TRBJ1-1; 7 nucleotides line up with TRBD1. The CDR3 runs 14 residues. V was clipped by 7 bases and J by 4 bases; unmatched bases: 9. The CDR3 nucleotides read TGTGCCAGCACCTCAATCAGGGGGGCCACTGAAGCTTTCTTT. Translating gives CASTSIRGATEAFF.

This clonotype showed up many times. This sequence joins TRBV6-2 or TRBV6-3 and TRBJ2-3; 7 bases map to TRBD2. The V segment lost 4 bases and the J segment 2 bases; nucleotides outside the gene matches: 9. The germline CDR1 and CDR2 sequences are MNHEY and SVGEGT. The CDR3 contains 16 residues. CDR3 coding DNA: TGTGCCAGCAGTTCTCCTCTAGCGGCAATCACAGATACGCAGTATTTT. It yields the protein CASSSPLAAITDTQYF.